The 19 T cell receptor beta chains below all came from one sample that was sequenced in a study of cytomegalovirus exposure and HLA in healthy donors (dated by TCRdb to about 2017). To prepare the library, the immunoSEQ multiplex PCR assay was applied. For the multiplex PCR, a mixture combining 60 forward primers for TCR Vbeta segments and 13 reverse primers for TCR Jbeta segments was used. The table comes from immuneACCESS by way of TCRdb, which keeps in-frame sequences with V and J called. Part of the clones is missing from these tables; in studies checked, under half for an unresolved V gene and the rest for unknown reasons. This sample holds under 200,000 clones; 77% were observed only once. The ten largest clones take up roughly 2.6% of the sample. Sequenced input: PBMCs. These receptors all stem from a woman in her thirties or forties in good health and CMV-seropositive.

This clone was detected once. This chain links TRBV30 with TRBJ2-7, with a possible D match to TRBD1 (5 bases). Deletions cut 0 bases from V and 2 bases from J, with 11 bases between. CDR3 length: 14 amino acids. The germline V gene has CDR1 GTSNPN and CDR2 SVGIG (reference sequence). The CDR3 DNA reads TGTGCCTGGAGTGTAAGCCAGGGCCCCTACGAGCAGTACTTC. It is translated as CAWSVSQGPYEQYF.

The gene calls are TRBV7-9 and TRBJ2-5, with TRBD2 matching over 14 bases. From germline, CDR1 is SEHNR and CDR2 FQNEAQ (reference sequence). Trimming cost V 5 bases and J 4 bases; bases outside gene matches: 9. CDR3 length equals 17 residues. The CDR3 coding sequence is TGTGCCAGCAGCCCGACCTACGGACTAGCGGGAGGAGAGACCCAGTACTTC. Its protein is CASSPTYGLAGGETQYF.

The rearrangement uses TRBV11-3 and TRBJ2-1; 13 bases agree with TRBD2. From germline, CDR1 is SGHNT and CDR2 YENEEA. CDR3 length: 19 residues. After removal of 0 bases from V and 3 bases from J, the junction contained 8 bases not matched to a gene. This CDR3 is CASSLDRGTSGKIYNEQFF. The CDR3 DNA sequence: TGTGCCAGCAGCTTAGATCGAGGGACTAGCGGGAAAATCTACAATGAGCAGTTCTTC.

V gene TRBV11-2 combines with J gene TRBJ1-2; weak D call: TRBD1 (6 bases). With 4 bases removed from V and 6 bases from J, the gap between germline ends came to 18 bases. CDR3 length equals 15 residues. The germline gives CDR1 SGHAT, CDR2 FQNNGV. The CDR3 loop is CASSSLRRGPDGYTF. In nucleotides, the CDR3 is TGTGCCAGCAGCTCCCTTAGGCGGGGGCCGGATGGCTACACCTTC.

The table lists this clone with a count of one. This rearrangement joins TRBV6-1 to TRBJ1-2; the match to TRBD1 covers 7 bases. The CDR3 contains 15 residues. Germline CDR1 reads MNHNS; CDR2 reads SASEGT. V lost 3 bases, J lost 4 bases, and 8 bases stayed unmatched. This CDR3 is CASSDPRQGIYGYTF. CDR3 nucleotides: TGTGCCAGCAGTGACCCCAGACAGGGAATCTATGGCTACACCTTC.

The chain uses TRBV19 and TRBJ1-5; weak D call: TRBD1 (5 bases). The CDR3 extends over 14 amino acids. CDR1 and CDR2 (germline): LNHDA, SQIVND (reference sequence). Trimming removed 3 bases at V and 7 bases at J, with 13 bases between. In DNA, the CDR3 is TGTGCCAGTAGTATCGTAAGGGGCCGGCAGCCCCAGCATTTT. Residues: CASSIVRGRQPQHF. The full variable domain, rest sourced from reference TRBV19 and TRBJ1-5, is DGGITQSPKYLFRKEGQNVTLSCEQNLNHDAMYWYRQDPGQGLRLIYYSQIVNDFQKGDIAEGYSVSREKKESFPLTVTSAQKNPTAFYLCASSIVRGRQPQHFGDGTRLSIL.

V usage is TRBV5-1 and J usage is TRBJ2-2; TRBD2 agrees at 11 bases. Germline CDR1 and CDR2: SGHRS and YFSETQ. The V gene end was trimmed by 0 bases and the J gene end by 5 bases; junction bases not matched to a gene: 15. The CDR3 has 20 residues. The CDR3 here is CASSLASGGSGGARTGELFF. The CDR3 region has the DNA TGCGCCAGCAGCTTGGCTTCCGGGGGTAGCGGGGGGGCGCGTACCGGGGAGCTGTTTTTT.

The V call is TRBV19, the J call TRBJ1-3; tentatively, D is TRBD1 (5 bases). Germline values: CDR1 LNHDA, CDR2 SQIVND (reference sequence). The CDR3 extends over 15 amino acids. Trimming pared 7 bases from V and 0 bases from J, leaving 13 bases between. Here the CDR3 reads CASTQDGHSGNTIYF. The CDR3, as DNA: TGTGCCAGTACCCAGGACGGACACTCTGGAAACACCATATATTTT.

The chain uses TRBV6-6 and TRBJ2-3; 9 bases line up with TRBD2. Germline values: CDR1 MNHNY, CDR2 SVGAGI (reference sequence). The V segment lost 5 bases and the J segment 6 bases; nucleotides outside the gene matches: 9. This CDR3 contains 15 residues. The DNA for the CDR3 is TGTGCCAGCAGTCAACGAGCGGGGGGCCCGGATACGCAGTATTTT. Amino acid sequence: CASSQRAGGPDTQYF.

This clone has just a few counts. The J gene is TRBJ1-1, the V gene TRBV29-1; D is perhaps TRBD1 (5 bases). The germline CDR1 and CDR2 sequences are SQVTM and ANQGSEA. With 3 bases removed from V and 1 base from J, the gap between germline ends came to 9 bases. The CDR3 is 13 amino acids. The CDR3 loop reads CSVDSGGNTEAFF. DNA for the CDR3: TGCAGCGTTGACTCGGGGGGGAACACTGAAGCTTTCTTT.

This clone was picked up one time. This chain links TRBV11-3 with TRBJ2-7; D is unresolved. The CDR3 has 14 amino acids. Germline V CDR1 and CDR2: SGHNT, YENEEA. V dropped 4 bases and J dropped 0 bases, with 10 bases sitting between them. CDR3 in amino acids: CASSSSESSYEQYF. CDR3 DNA: TGTGCCAGCAGCTCTTCGGAGAGCTCCTACGAGCAGTACTTC.

The V and J genes are TRBV5-1 and TRBJ2-3; D unresolved. Trimming stripped 0 bases from V and 6 bases from J, with 5 bases between. Germline CDR1 reads SGHRS; CDR2 reads YFSETQ. This CDR3 region has 12 residues. DNA of the CDR3: TGCGCCAGCAGCTTGGCCGGGGATACGCAGTATTTT. Its protein is CASSLAGDTQYF.

The chain uses TRBV27 and TRBJ1-1, with 7 positions matching TRBD1. CDR1 is MNHEY, CDR2 SMNVEV, per germline (reference sequence). Trimming took 1 base from V and 4 from J; bases not matched to a gene: 3. The CDR3 length is 14 residues. The CDR3 reads CASSLYGTATEAFF. The DNA for the CDR3 is TGTGCCAGCAGTTTATATGGGACAGCCACTGAAGCTTTCTTT.

The rearrangement joins TRBV19 to TRBJ2-3; TRBD1 might be the D (5 bases). This CDR3 has 14 amino acids. The V gene's germline CDR1 is LNHDA and CDR2 SQIVND (reference sequence). Trimming pared 9 bases from V and 1 base from J, leaving 14 bases between. This CDR3 is CASGRQFRTDTQYF. CDR3 in DNA: TGTGCCAGCGGTCGACAGTTCCGCACAGATACGCAGTATTTT. Filled out from reference TRBV19 and TRBJ2-3, the complete variable domain reads DGGITQSPKYLFRKEGQNVTLSCEQNLNHDAMYWYRQDPGQGLRLIYYSQIVNDFQKGDIAEGYSVSREKKESFPLTVTSAQKNPTAFYLCASGRQFRTDTQYFGPGTRLTVL.

V usage is TRBV2 and J usage is TRBJ2-7; TRBD1 matches at 9 bases. Germline trimming cut 10 bases from V and 1 base from J; bases unmatched to any gene: 5. CDR1 SNHLY and CDR2 FYNNEI come from the germline V gene. There are 13 residues in the CDR3. As DNA, the CDR3 is TGTGCCACTGGGACAGGGACTTCCTACGAGCAGTACTTC. Translation gives CATGTGTSYEQYF.

The rearrangement links TRBV29-1 to TRBJ1-2, with a possible D match to TRBD1 (6 bases). Trimming took off 4 bases at V and 6 bases at J, with 18 bases between the two ends. In germline, CDR1 is SQVTM, CDR2 ANQGSEA. This CDR3 contains 14 residues. CDR3 protein: CSVGRGGAINGYTF. The CDR3 coding sequence is TGCAGCGTTGGGCGGGGGGGCGCTATAAATGGCTACACCTTC.

The V gene is TRBV7-2, the J gene TRBJ2-7; D is possibly TRBD1 (6 bases). In germline, CDR1 is SGHTA, CDR2 FQGNSA. The ends were cut back, 2 bases at V and 5 bases at J, with 16 bases in the middle. CDR3 length equals 15 residues. The DNA for the CDR3 is TGTGCCAGCAGCTTATTATTCCAGGGGATAGACGAGCAGTACTTC. It codes for CASSLLFQGIDEQYF.

The V and J genes are TRBV2 and TRBJ2-7; TRBD2 matches at 13 bases. The V segment lost 5 bases and the J segment 4 bases; nucleotides outside the gene matches: 5. CDR3 size: 15 residues. Germline V gene lookup returns CDR1 SNHLY and CDR2 FYNNEI. CDR3 bases: TGTGCCAGCAGTCGGGGACTAGCGGGAATATACGAGCAGTACTTC. Its protein is CASSRGLAGIYEQYF.

Concerning this clone: A read error may produce the germline difference seen at one junction end. The gene calls are TRBV7-9 and TRBJ2-7, with D unresolved. The CDR3 runs 12 residues. Germline CDR1 reads SEHNR; CDR2 reads FQNEAQ (reference sequence). The CDR3 sequence: CSSSHYSYEQYF. The DNA of the CDR3 is TGTTCCAGCAGCCACTACTCCTACGAGCAGTACTTC.